The 32 T cell receptor beta chains in this list originate from one sample, sequenced in a study of blood T cell repertoires in COVID-19. Produced via immunoSEQ multiplex PCR; TCRdb's table is partial and in-frame only. The sample has 450,000 to 500,000 clones, 80% to 90% seen once. Sequencing was performed on peripheral blood. Receptors were obtained from a human donor in a cohort sampled during active COVID-19.

The rearrangement uses TRBV4-2 and TRBJ1-2, with a possible D match to TRBD1 (6 bases). CDR1 is LGHNA and CDR2 is YNFKEQ in the germline V gene. This CDR3 is 16 amino acids long. V shed 1 base and J shed 5 bases, with 17 bases lying between them. This CDR3 reads CASSQGAQGLQYGYTF. CDR3 DNA: TGTGCCAGCAGCCAAGGAGCACAGGGTTTACAGTATGGCTACACCTTC.

The chain recombines TRBV5-5 with TRBJ1-1; D not resolved. V shed 4 bases and J shed 0 bases, with 13 bases lying between them. In germline, CDR1 is SGHKS, CDR2 YYEKEE (reference sequence). The CDR3 is made up of 15 amino acids. DNA for the CDR3: TGTGCCAGCAGCCCCTTGACGGGGATGAACACTGAAGCTTTCTTT. It specifies CASSPLTGMNTEAFF.

This chain joins TRBV29-1 and TRBJ2-4, with D possibly TRBD1 on 5 matching bases. CDR3 length: 14 residues. Germline V lookup: CDR1 SQVTM, CDR2 ANQGSEA. Trimming removed 0 bases from V and 7 bases from J, with 13 bases in between. CDR3 sequence: CSVEDQTAGNIQYF. CDR3 nucleotide sequence: TGCAGCGTTGAAGACCAGACAGCTGGGAACATTCAGTACTTC.

The V call is TRBV30, the J call TRBJ2-1, with 8 bases aligning to TRBD2. Germline V CDR1 and CDR2: GTSNPN, SVGIG (reference sequence). This CDR3 is built from 15 residues. J was trimmed by 6 bases and V by 0 bases; bases with no gene match: 7. CDR3 nucleotide sequence: TGTGCCTGGAGTGTTGGGACTAGAATTAGCAATGAGCAGTTCTTC. Protein product: CAWSVGTRISNEQFF.

The chain links TRBV30 to TRBJ1-6, with TRBD1 as a possible D gene (5 bases). Germline V gene sequence: CDR1 GTSNPN, CDR2 SVGIG (reference sequence). The CDR3 consists of 18 residues. V gave up 2 bases and J gave up 0 bases, with 17 bases separating them. DNA for the CDR3: TGTGCCTGGAGTCCGATCGGACAAAGGAGCTCCTATAATTCACCCCTCCACTTT. Its protein is CAWSPIGQRSSYNSPLHF. The variable domain in full, with the rest retrieved from reference TRBV30 and TRBJ1-6, is SQTIHQWPATLVQPVGSPLSLECTVEGTSNPNLYWYRQAAGRGLQLLFYSVGIGQISSEVPQNLSASRPQDRQFILSSKKLLLSDSGFYLCAWSPIGQRSSYNSPLHFGNGTRLTVT.

The chain joins TRBV5-1 to TRBJ1-6; 7 positions agree with TRBD1. The length of the CDR3 is 16 residues. J lost 5 bases, V lost 0 bases, and 5 bases had no gene match. Germline V lookup: CDR1 SGHRS, CDR2 YFSETQ. This CDR3 reads CASSLEQGFNNSPLHF. CDR3 bases: TGCGCCAGCAGCTTGGAACAGGGGTTTAATAATTCACCCCTCCACTTT.

This chain joins TRBV12-5 and TRBJ2-4; unclear D gene. This CDR3 comprises 13 residues. The germline gives CDR1 LGHNT, CDR2 FRNRAP. V shed 6 bases and J shed 6 bases, with 12 bases lying between them. For the CDR3, the DNA is TGTGCTAGTGGCCTTTTAGATGGAAACATTCAGTACTTC. This sequence encodes CASGLLDGNIQYF.

A single count supports this clone. The V gene is TRBV2, the J gene TRBJ1-2, with TRBD1 as a possible D gene (6 bases). V gave up 6 bases and J gave up 0 bases, with 11 bases separating them. In germline, CDR1 is SNHLY, CDR2 FYNNEI. The CDR3 extends over 14 amino acids. The CDR3 coding sequence is TGTGCCAGCAGAGCCAGGACAGCTAACTATGGCTACACCTTC. Its translation: CASRARTANYGYTF. Drawing the rest from reference TRBV2 and TRBJ1-2, the complete variable domain is EPEVTQTPSHQVTQMGQEVILRCVPISNHLYFYWYRQILGQKVEFLVSFYNNEISEKSEIFDDQFSVERPDGSNFTLKIRSTKLEDSAMYFCASRARTANYGYTFGSGTRLTVV.

The chain uses TRBV2 and TRBJ1-5; 8 bases line up with TRBD1. This CDR3 is 15 amino acids long. In germline, CDR1 is SNHLY, CDR2 FYNNEI. The junction had 14 bases not matched to a gene; V was cut back by 7 bases and J by 9 bases. The CDR3, as DNA: TGTGCCAGCACCGAACGGGTTGGACAGGGAGGGCCCCAGCATTTT. This codes for CASTERVGQGGPQHF.

V usage is TRBV5-1 and J usage is TRBJ2-7, with TRBD1 matching 8 bases. The CDR3 is 15 amino acids. Germline-derived CDR1 and CDR2 are SGHRS and YFSETQ. The V segment lost 4 bases and the J segment 1 base; nucleotides outside the gene matches: 7. The CDR3 DNA reads TGCGCCAGCAGCACGGACAGGGCCCCTTCCTACGAGCAGTACTTC. Translated: CASSTDRAPSYEQYF.

This chain uses TRBV7-3 with TRBJ2-1; 11 bases match TRBD2. CDR1 and CDR2 (germline): SGHTA, FQGTGA. The trim removed 2 bases at V and 4 bases at J, leaving 7 bases unmatched. The CDR3 spans 17 residues. CDR3 nucleotide sequence: TGTGCCAGCAGCTTACAAGGGGCTAGCGGGAGGTACAATGAGCAGTTCTTC. Amino acids: CASSLQGASGRYNEQFF.

The chain links TRBV12-3 or TRBV12-4 to TRBJ2-7; D ambiguous. The CDR3 runs 13 residues. Deletions cut 3 bases from V and 3 bases from J, with 9 bases between. The CDR3, as DNA: TGTGCCAGCAGTTTCGGTAGGAGCTACGAGCAGTACTTC. This translates into CASSFGRSYEQYF.

The V gene is TRBV5-6, the J gene TRBJ2-7, with 8 bases fitting TRBD1. This CDR3 spans 14 amino acids. Germline values: CDR1 SGHDT, CDR2 YYEEEE. Trimming cost V 4 bases and J 3 bases; bases outside gene matches: 6. DNA of the CDR3: TGTGCCAGCAGCCTCGGGACAGGAATCTACGAGCAGTACTTC. Translation gives CASSLGTGIYEQYF.

In the case of this clone: Other DNA sequences in this specimen translate into the identical CDR3. The V gene is TRBV19, the J gene TRBJ1-3; unclear D gene. Germline V gene lookup returns CDR1 LNHDA and CDR2 SQIVND (reference sequence). V dropped 2 bases and J dropped 4 bases, with 6 bases sitting between them. The CDR3 has 13 residues. The CDR3 bases are TGTGCCAGTAGTATAACGGTGGGAAACACCATATATTTT. Translating it yields CASSITVGNTIYF. Full variable domain (outside the CDR3, taken from reference TRBV19 and TRBJ1-3): DGGITQSPKYLFRKEGQNVTLSCEQNLNHDAMYWYRQDPGQGLRLIYYSQIVNDFQKGDIAEGYSVSREKKESFPLTVTSAQKNPTAFYLCASSITVGNTIYFGEGSWLTVV.

V usage is TRBV7-3 and J usage is TRBJ2-3; 10 bases agree with TRBD2. With 5 bases clipped from V and 6 bases from J, the junction kept 8 bases outside the gene matches. Germline V lookup: CDR1 SGHTA, CDR2 FQGTGA. This CDR3 contains 15 residues. CDR3 amino acids: CASSQLAGRVDTQYF. The CDR3 DNA reads TGTGCCAGCAGCCAACTAGCGGGGCGGGTGGATACGCAGTATTTT.

The gene calls are TRBV7-2 and TRBJ2-5; D is perhaps TRBD1 (6 bases). The CDR3 is made up of 16 amino acids. CDR1 and CDR2 (germline): SGHTA, FQGNSA. V lost 5 bases, J lost 5 bases, and 21 bases lay in between. Written as DNA, the CDR3 is TGTGCCAGCAGCCCCAGTGGACAGAGGGGTTTTGAGACCCAGTACTTC. Translated, it gives CASSPSGQRGFETQYF. Together with reference TRBV7-2 and TRBJ2-5, the CDR3 gives the full variable domain: GAGVSQSPSNKVTEKGKDVELRCDPISGHTALYWYRQSLGQGLEFLIYFQGNSAPDKSGLPSDRFSAERTGGSVSTLTIQRTQQEDSAVYLCASSPSGQRGFETQYFGPGTRLLVL.

This chain links TRBV7-3 with TRBJ2-7; 9 bases fit TRBD2. There are 17 residues in the CDR3. Per germline, CDR1 SGHTA and CDR2 FQGTGA. The V segment lost 1 base and the J segment 5 bases; nucleotides outside the gene matches: 12. The CDR3 here is CASSLKSRAGGPHEQYF. The CDR3 nucleotides are TGTGCCAGCAGCTTAAAGTCTAGGGCGGGAGGGCCCCACGAGCAGTACTTC.

The gene calls are TRBV7-2 and TRBJ2-5; 10 bases match TRBD2. CDR3 length: 16 residues. Trimming removed 5 bases from V and 7 bases from J; junction bases left unmatched: 13. Per the germline V gene, CDR1 is SGHTA and CDR2 is FQGNSA. The CDR3 nucleotides read TGTGCCAGCAGCCGGACTAGCGGAGGGGGTGGCGGGACCCAGTACTTC. It encodes CASSRTSGGGGGTQYF. The entire variable domain, with the rest obtained from reference TRBV7-2 and TRBJ2-5, is as follows: GAGVSQSPSNKVTEKGKDVELRCDPISGHTALYWYRQSLGQGLEFLIYFQGNSAPDKSGLPSDRFSAERTGGSVSTLTIQRTQQEDSAVYLCASSRTSGGGGGTQYFGPGTRLLVL.

The chain uses TRBV5-1 and TRBJ1-2; TRBD1 agrees at 7 bases. The trim removed 6 bases at V and 2 bases at J, leaving 7 bases unmatched. This CDR3 region has 14 residues. Germline values: CDR1 SGHRS, CDR2 YFSETQ. As DNA, the CDR3 is TGCGCCAGCACCGTGGAAGGGGGCAACTATGGCTACACCTTC. Protein product: CASTVEGGNYGYTF. The full variable domain, in which reference TRBV5-1 and TRBJ1-2 provide the parts outside the CDR3, is KAGVTQTPRYLIKTRGQQVTLSCSPISGHRSVSWYQQTPGQGLQFLFEYFSETQRNKGNFPGRFSGRQFSNSRSEMNVSTLELGDSALYLCASTVEGGNYGYTFGSGTRLTVV.

In nucleotides, the CDR3 is TGTGCCAGCAGCCCCACGGTCGGGAGCTCCTACGAGCAGTACTTC. Translated: CASSPTVGSSYEQYF. The chain uses TRBV7-2 and TRBJ2-7; D is perhaps TRBD2 (6 bases). Per the germline V gene, CDR1 is SGHTA and CDR2 is FQGNSA. Between the trimmed V and J ends, which lost 5 bases and 0 bases, there was a span of 14 bases. The CDR3 totals 15 residues.

The chain employs TRBV28 and TRBJ2-1; 7 bases line up with TRBD2. This CDR3 is 12 amino acids long. V gave up 1 base and J gave up 12 bases; unmatched junction bases: 3. From germline, CDR1 is MDHEN and CDR2 SYDVKM. CDR3 DNA sequence: TGTGCCAGCAGTTTATCGGGGGGAGGGCAGTTCTTC. This codes for CASSLSGGGQFF.

The rearrangement uses TRBV28 and TRBJ1-5; weak D call: TRBD1 (5 bases). Germline CDR1 and CDR2: MDHEN and SYDVKM. The germline V and J ends were trimmed by 7 bases and 5 bases, with 9 bases remaining between them. There are 12 residues in the CDR3. CDR3 loop: CASKEGHQPQHF. As DNA, the CDR3 is TGTGCCAGCAAGGAGGGGCATCAGCCCCAGCATTTT.

The chain combines TRBV29-1 with TRBJ1-2, with 8 bases lining up with TRBD1. Per germline, CDR1 SQVTM and CDR2 ANQGSEA. The CDR3 sequence is 15 residues long. V was clipped by 1 base and J by 1 base; unmatched bases: 5. This CDR3 is CSVEVGQDFNYGYTF. Written as DNA, the CDR3 is TGCAGCGTTGAAGTGGGACAGGACTTTAACTATGGCTACACCTTC.

This chain joins TRBV7-9 and TRBJ2-5, with a possible D match to TRBD2 (6 bases). Germline values: CDR1 SEHNR, CDR2 FQNEAQ (reference sequence). This CDR3 comprises 14 residues. Trimming shortened V by 5 bases and J by 5 bases, and 15 bases separated the two germline ends. CDR3 nucleotides: TGTGCCAGCAGCCAGAATCAGGCGGGGGAGACCCAGTACTTC. Its translation: CASSQNQAGETQYF.

This clone was counted a single time. The V and J genes are TRBV29-1 and TRBJ2-2, with TRBD1 matching 8 bases. The CDR3 has 14 residues. Germline values: CDR1 SQVTM, CDR2 ANQGSEA. V shed 3 bases, J shed 7 bases, and the junction held 7 bases outside the gene matches. Here the CDR3 reads CSVDDGQGIGELFF. As DNA, the CDR3 is TGCAGCGTTGACGACGGACAGGGTATCGGGGAGCTGTTTTTT.

The rearrangement joins TRBV5-6 to TRBJ1-4; the D gene is possibly TRBD1 (5 bases). Germline-derived CDR1 and CDR2 are SGHDT and YYEEEE. The CDR3 runs to 15 residues. V was clipped by 2 bases and J by 3 bases, with 11 bases between them. This CDR3 is CASSFFPGSNEKLFF. CDR3 in DNA: TGTGCCAGCAGCTTTTTCCCAGGGTCTAATGAAAAACTGTTTTTT.

The V gene is TRBV13, the J gene TRBJ2-5, with 12 bases that match TRBD2. The CDR3 covers 14 residues. CDR1 PRHDT and CDR2 FYEKMQ come from the germline V gene (reference sequence). V lost 5 bases, J lost 5 bases, and 3 bases stayed unmatched. The CDR3 region is CASSPSGRGETQYF. The CDR3 coding sequence is TGTGCCAGCAGCCCTAGCGGGAGGGGGGAGACCCAGTACTTC.

This sequence joins TRBV18 and TRBJ1-1; D ambiguous. V lost 6 bases and J lost 3, with 17 bases in between. The CDR3 runs to 15 residues. The germline gives CDR1 KGHSH, CDR2 LQKENI. CDR3 residues: CASSRMGGSDTEAFF. The CDR3, as DNA: TGTGCCAGCTCCCGAATGGGAGGTTCCGACACTGAAGCTTTCTTT.

This chain connects TRBV29-1 to TRBJ1-2; D not resolved. Germline CDR1 is SQVTM and CDR2 is ANQGSEA. V gave up 1 base and J gave up 8 bases, with 14 bases separating them. The CDR3 sequence is 13 residues long. The CDR3 sequence: CSVEAASERGYTF. The CDR3 DNA reads as TGCAGCGTTGAAGCGGCCTCCGAGCGAGGCTACACCTTC.

This chain links TRBV6-4 with TRBJ2-1, with 10 bases fitting TRBD2. The germline gives CDR1 MRHNA, CDR2 SNTAGT. The CDR3 totals 15 residues. With V trimmed by 2 bases and J by 2 bases, 0 bases remained unmatched. The CDR3 coding sequence is TGTGCCAGCAGTGACGGGACTAGCGCCTACAATGAGCAGTTCTTC. This encodes CASSDGTSAYNEQFF.

V gene TRBV7-8 combines with J gene TRBJ1-1; D is unresolved. There are 14 residues in the CDR3. Germline V gene lookup returns CDR1 SGHVS and CDR2 FQNEAQ. The germline V and J ends were trimmed by 1 base and 4 bases, with 10 bases remaining between them. CDR3 in amino acids: CASSLVDTSTEAFF. CDR3 in DNA: TGTGCCAGCAGCTTAGTAGACACCTCCACTGAAGCTTTCTTT.

There are a few counts of this clone. The chain recombines TRBV5-1 with TRBJ1-3, with D tentatively TRBD1 (5 bases). Germline V CDR1 and CDR2: SGHRS, YFSETQ. The CDR3 spans 16 residues. Trimming removed 1 base from V and 4 bases from J, with 15 bases in between. The CDR3 is CASSLNPPGLGNTIYF. Written as DNA, the CDR3 is TGCGCCAGCAGCTTGAATCCCCCAGGGCTAGGAAACACCATATATTTT.